This T cell receptor (beta chain) originates from a study of shared clonotypes between healthy human individuals (dated by TCRdb to the early 2020s). Regarding the complete study: Three men and a couple of women, aged 18 to 49 years, made up the cohort. For each donor, CD4 naive and CD4 memory were each run on three plates, CD8 naive on two plates, and CD8 memory on one plate. The study deeply sequenced blood TCR repertoires of five healthy adults to estimate repertoire size and the extent of clonotype sharing between individuals. To increase sequencing depth and limit assay-specific biases, TCR repertoire library preparation and sequencing were carried out by different laboratories using diverse techniques. Per donor, leukapheresis produced somewhere between about 0.9 and 9.5 billion PBMCs.

CDR1 and CDR2 were assigned from the germline V gene as LGHNA and YSLEER. V and J lose 4 bases and 0 bases, and a span of 16 bases separates them. The CDR3 numbers 17 residues from cysteine through phenylalanine. The CDR3 DNA has 51 bases and is translated from base 1. CD8 naive samples were CD45RO-negative cells positively selected for CCR7, giving a CD45RA+CCR7+ population that excluded TemRA cells. The donors were healthy, HIV-negative adults with no recently reported acute infections or vaccinations. Every donor was a Caucasian adult living in Nashville, Tennessee, USA. Blood was obtained by leukapheresis, after which PBMCs were separated by Ficoll-Histopaque density gradient centrifugation and cryopreserved in liquid nitrogen vapor phase. Analytical flow cytometry was used to check the purity and quantity of every magnetically sorted T cell population. Genomic DNA was isolated from every sorted fraction and measured by UV absorbance on a Nanodrop 2000c.

The full study reports these points: Higher generation probabilities were observed for clonotypes shared by all four sorted-subset donors than for non-shared clonotypes. Pairwise subsampling indicated that sequencing depth was expected to affect the degree of clonotype sharing among donors. Incomplete sequencing was indicated by rarefaction of sorted-subset datasets, despite the large sequencing depth. Roughly 5.2% of naive CD4, 3.5% of naive CD8, roughly 2.5% of memory CD4, and approximately 0.4% of memory CD8 clonotypes were shared across several donors. Larger estimated clonotype richness was generally found for naive subsets than for memory subsets. The small number of donors limited the genetic and exposure-history diversity represented. Sampling was limited to blood, and TCR repertoires in tissue likely differ from TCR repertoires in blood.

As to this clone: It lacks a known antigen. No quality values exist for individual bases; no much larger clone is one base distant.

TCR CDR3 regions were amplified from genomic DNA by multiplex PCR using the deep immunoSEQ assay. Extracted genomic DNA from each cell subset was distributed evenly across all wells of several immunoSEQ 96-well plates, and each plate was treated as a replicate. For sorted subsets, roughly 200 ng of genomic DNA, equivalent to 25,000 to 35,000 T cell genomes, went into each replicate PCR. The purified libraries were quantified using a Qubit 3.0 fluorometer, sized with a Bioanalyzer 2100, and then quantified again using the KAPA Library Quantification kit. Every immunoSEQ 96-well plate was sequenced on a dedicated single-read 150-cycle Illumina NextSeq 550 flow cell. In the original analysis: The immunoSEQ output contained only junctional sequences without quality scores, so filtering could not match that applied to full-length reads. To assign V/J genes and CDR3, sequences were annotated using PyIR, a Python wrapper for IgBLAST v1.9, with IMGT germline references. Reads were filtered out if the reads had weak V/J assignments (E-value above 1e-6), no CDR3, stop codons, out-of-frame junctions, or ambiguous translated residues. A V3J clonotype was defined by an identical inferred V gene, J gene, and CDR3 amino acid sequence. Percentage overlap between repertoires was computed as shared unique clonotypes divided by the size of the smaller repertoire. Richness of each repertoire was evaluated using RTK rarefaction, the Chao1 estimator, and Recon v2.1 estimates of unobserved clonotypes. Generation probabilities were computed with OLGA for all TCRbeta clonotypes obtained by the gDNA method from a handful of donors. Held by TCRdb, this immuneACCESS table contains in-frame sequences only and omits some clones. Under half of the omission traces to an unresolved V gene where checked; the cause of the rest is unknown. D and trimming were read from the DNA, whereas the V and J calls and clone size are those reported in that table. The sample table holds a few million clones, of which around 93% were seen once. The leading ten clones occupy over 1.5% of the sample.

Sequencing was performed on naive CD8+ T cells from PBMCs. The cell subset or site tag for this specimen amounts to: CD45RA+CCR7+. The rearrangement joined TRBV4-3 to TRBJ2-1; possibly the D gene is TRBD1, per 6 matching bases. The source of this sequence is a man younger than 35 in good health. Some clones in this sample may be carry-over from other donors' samples. This receptor has the CDR3 CASSLQRGYSSYNEQFF. In nucleotide form, the sequence is TGCGCCAGCAGCCTCCAAAGGGGGTACAGCTCCTACAATGAGCAGTTCTTC.